The 16 T cell receptor beta chains below come from one sample, sequenced in a study of cytomegalovirus exposure and HLA in healthy donors. Some clones are missing from TCRdb's copy, which holds only in-frame ones; the method was immunoSEQ multiplex PCR. The sample carries some 120,000 clones, roughly 93% recorded once. Sequenced: PBMCs. The receptors stem from a woman between 18 and 29 years old in good health and CMV-seronegative.

The chain is built from TRBV5-1 and TRBJ2-2, with D uncertain. Germline V gives CDR1 SGHRS, CDR2 YFSETQ. Trimming stripped 0 bases from V and 5 bases from J, with 5 bases between. This CDR3 is built from 13 residues. CDR3 nucleotides: TGCGCCAGCAGCTTGGCCGGGACCGGGGAGCTGTTTTTT. Translated, it gives CASSLAGTGELFF.

The V gene is TRBV5-1, the J gene TRBJ1-1, with a possible D match to TRBD1 (6 bases). The CDR3 contains 15 residues. The germline V gene encodes CDR1 SGHRS and CDR2 YFSETQ. V was clipped by 5 bases and J by 4 bases, with 18 bases between them. CDR3 sequence: CASRAPDRSLTEAFF. The CDR3 nucleotides are TGCGCCAGCAGAGCTCCGGACAGATCTCTCACTGAAGCTTTCTTT.

CDR3 in DNA: TGTGCCAGTAGTATAGGGACACTAGCGGGAGGGCCCTCGTCCTACGAGCAGTACTTC. Its protein is CASSIGTLAGGPSSYEQYF. This sequence joins TRBV19 and TRBJ2-7, with 13 bases matching TRBD2. Germline V gene lookup returns CDR1 LNHDA and CDR2 SQIVND (reference sequence). The CDR3 consists of 19 residues. V gave up 1 base and J gave up 1 base; unmatched junction bases: 10.

This chain uses TRBV27 with TRBJ1-1; D is unclear. Deletions cut 1 base from V and 0 bases from J, with 9 bases between. Germline V gives CDR1 MNHEY, CDR2 SMNVEV (reference sequence). This CDR3 has 15 residues. The CDR3 DNA follows: TGTGCCAGCAGTTTATTTGGCGGTATGAACACTGAAGCTTTCTTT. Protein product: CASSLFGGMNTEAFF.

This clone has a handful of counts. The CDR3 DNA sequence: TGTGCCAGCAGCGACCGGCGGGGAGGGACTAGCGGGAGGGCTTATTCCTCCTACAATGAGCAGTTCTTC. Translated: CASSDRRGGTSGRAYSSYNEQFF. This chain connects TRBV21-1 to TRBJ2-1; the table gives TRBD2 as D, unverified against the DNA. TRBV21-1 is flagged as a pseudogene. The CDR3 spans 23 residues.

J is TRBJ1-1 and V is TRBV5-1; the D is unclear. The CDR3 spans 13 residues. Trimming left V 3 bases short and J 1 base short, with 7 bases between. Germline values: CDR1 SGHRS, CDR2 YFSETQ. CDR3 amino acids: CASSSAGNTEAFF. In DNA, the CDR3 is TGCGCCAGCAGCTCTGCAGGGAACACTGAAGCTTTCTTT. The full variable domain, in which reference TRBV5-1 and TRBJ1-1 provide the parts outside the CDR3, is KAGVTQTPRYLIKTRGQQVTLSCSPISGHRSVSWYQQTPGQGLQFLFEYFSETQRNKGNFPGRFSGRQFSNSRSEMNVSTLELGDSALYLCASSSAGNTEAFFGQGTRLTVV.

The chain has TRBV11-2 and TRBJ1-3; 9 bases align to TRBD1. CDR3 length: 14 amino acids. Germline V gene sequence: CDR1 SGHAT, CDR2 FQNNGV. V lost 6 bases, J lost 2 bases, and 2 bases stayed unmatched. The CDR3 DNA reads TGTGCCAGCAGATACAGGGGGCCTGGAAACACCATATATTTT. Amino acids: CASRYRGPGNTIYF.

The chain links TRBV9 to TRBJ1-1, with no clear D. CDR3 size: 16 residues. The germline V and J ends were trimmed by 0 bases and 6 bases, with 18 bases remaining between them. Germline V gene lookup returns CDR1 SGDLS and CDR2 YYNGEE. DNA of the CDR3: TGTGCCAGCAGCGTAGGCCCTTCCGGCGGTTCCGCTGAAGCTTTCTTT. Translating gives CASSVGPSGGSAEAFF.

This clone was seen a single time. V is TRBV7-8 and J is TRBJ1-4, with TRBD1 identical over 12 bases. The J segment lost 10 bases and the V segment lost 5 bases, leaving 8 bases of the junction unmatched. This CDR3 contains 15 residues. CDR1 SGHVS and CDR2 FQNEAQ come from the germline V gene. The chain's CDR3 is CASSEPGTGGRKLFF. The CDR3 DNA is TGTGCCAGCAGCGAACCCGGGACAGGGGGCAGAAAACTGTTTTTT.

The rearrangement joins TRBV30 to TRBJ1-5; possible D gene TRBD1, 5 bases. V lost 3 bases and J 7 bases, leaving 10 bases between the germline ends. In germline, CDR1 is GTSNPN, CDR2 SVGIG (reference sequence). The CDR3 is 12 residues long. The CDR3 bases are TGTGCCTGGAGGTATCAGGGACAGCCCCAGCATTTT. Protein: CAWRYQGQPQHF.

This clone was observed a single time. The chain employs TRBV7-9 and TRBJ2-7; TRBD2 aligns across 10 bases. V was clipped by 4 bases and J by 12 bases; unmatched bases: 12. The CDR3 is 14 residues long. Germline V CDR1 and CDR2: SEHNR, FQNEAQ (reference sequence). The chain's CDR3 is CASSSGDESGGGYF. The CDR3 region has the DNA TGTGCCAGCAGCTCAGGGGACGAGAGCGGGGGGGGGTACTTC.

The rearrangement links TRBV5-1 to TRBJ2-7; the D gene is possibly TRBD2 (6 bases). The CDR3 has 13 amino acids. From germline, CDR1 is SGHRS and CDR2 YFSETQ. V lost 0 bases to trimming and J lost 7 bases, with 11 bases between them. The CDR3 is CASSLEGRGEQYF. The CDR3, as DNA: TGCGCCAGCAGCTTGGAAGGGCGGGGAGAGCAGTACTTC.

The V and J genes are TRBV6-5 and TRBJ1-4; D might be TRBD1 (5 bases). CDR3 length: 13 residues. V lost 4 bases, J lost 4 bases, and 7 bases lay in between. Germline lookup yields CDR1 MNHEY and CDR2 SVGAGI. CDR3 residues: CASSSRGNEKLFF. The CDR3 region has the DNA TGTGCCAGCAGTTCAAGGGGTAATGAAAAACTGTTTTTT.

The genes are TRBV6-5 and TRBJ1-1; TRBD1 matches at 8 bases. This CDR3 region has 13 residues. The germline gives CDR1 MNHEY, CDR2 SVGAGI. J lost 1 base, V lost 10 bases, and 5 bases had no gene match. The CDR3 loop reads CAIRQGQNTEAFF. The CDR3 DNA is TGTGCCATACGACAGGGGCAGAACACTGAAGCTTTCTTT.

The gene calls are TRBV5-4 and TRBJ2-3; TRBD1 matches 12 bases. V was clipped by 9 bases and J by 7 bases; unmatched bases: 9. Germline CDR1 and CDR2: SGHNT and YYREEE (reference sequence). This CDR3 has 14 residues. The CDR3, as DNA: TGTGCCATACAGACCGGGACAGGGGGCAATACGCAGTATTTT. Amino acid sequence: CAIQTGTGGNTQYF.

This rearrangement joins TRBV27 to TRBJ2-1, with 8 positions matching TRBD2. This CDR3 region has 16 residues. Germline values: CDR1 MNHEY, CDR2 SMNVEV (reference sequence). The V segment lost 5 bases and the J segment 8 bases; nucleotides outside the gene matches: 14. CDR3 coding DNA: TGTGCCAGCAGTCCCCGCCGGACTAGCTTAGACGATGAGCAGTTCTTC. Translating it yields CASSPRRTSLDDEQFF.